These 17 T cell receptor beta chains came from one sample sequenced in a study of blood T cell dynamics during melanoma immunotherapy. Sequencing used immunoSEQ multiplex PCR; TCRdb keeps in-frame clones, though not all of them. The table shows 15,000 or so clones, with roughly 93% occurring only once. As to time point: week 3, after first cycle of checkpoint inhibitor. Sequencing used effector memory CD8+ T cells from blood, obtained from a patient treated with checkpoint blockade. The receptor set was obtained from a human donor with melanoma.

In its sample, this clone was seen once. The chain carries TRBV27 and TRBJ2-7, with 10 bases identical to TRBD1. The CDR3 loop spans 14 amino acids. J gave up 3 bases and V 3 bases, and 2 bases lay outside the gene matches. Looked up from germline, CDR1 is MNHEY and CDR2 is SMNVEV (reference sequence). Here the CDR3 reads CASSFGTGDYEQYF. The CDR3 DNA sequence: TGTGCCAGCAGTTTTGGGACAGGGGACTACGAGCAGTACTTC.

The rearrangement joins TRBV28 to TRBJ2-1; no reliable D call. V gave up 4 bases and J gave up 5 bases, with 21 bases separating them. The germline CDR1 and CDR2 sequences are MDHEN and SYDVKM. CDR3 length: 17 amino acids. The CDR3 coding sequence is TGTGCCAGCAGTTCCGTCAAACTAAGAGTTACAAACAATGAGCAGTTCTTC. It specifies CASSSVKLRVTNNEQFF.

The chain joins TRBV7-6 to TRBJ2-7; no reliable D call. Between the trimmed V and J ends, which lost 4 bases and 3 bases, there was a span of 22 bases. This CDR3 comprises 17 residues. CDR1 and CDR2 from the germline V gene are SGHVS and FNYEAQ. The CDR3 DNA sequence: TGTGCCAGCAGCTCTTCGGGTAAGTACAGAGCCTTCTACGAGCAGTACTTC. Amino acid sequence: CASSSSGKYRAFYEQYF. The full variable domain, in which reference TRBV7-6 and TRBJ2-7 provide the parts outside the CDR3, is GAGVSQSPRYKVTKRGQDVALRCDPISGHVSLYWYRQALGQGPEFLTYFNYEAQQDKSGLPNDRFSAERPEGSISTLTIQRTEQRDSAMYRCASSSSGKYRAFYEQYFGPGTRLTVT.

The chain links TRBV9 to TRBJ2-7; the D is unclear. Germline CDR1 and CDR2: SGDLS and YYNGEE. The CDR3 is 14 amino acids. Trimming pared 4 bases from V and 3 bases from J, leaving 14 bases between. The CDR3 reads CASSPRTGNYEQYF. DNA for the CDR3: TGTGCCAGCAGCCCTCGGACGGGCAACTACGAGCAGTACTTC.

The rearrangement links TRBV5-1 to TRBJ2-2; D possibly corresponds to TRBD2 (5 bases). In germline, CDR1 is SGHRS, CDR2 YFSETQ. Trimming took off 3 bases at V and 2 bases at J, with 14 bases between the two ends. The CDR3 is made up of 16 amino acids. CDR3 in amino acids: CASSSREGYNTGELFF. CDR3 nucleotide sequence: TGCGCCAGCAGCTCCCGAGAGGGCTATAACACCGGGGAGCTGTTTTTT.

This clone was seen only once. The CDR3 spells CASSAPGKAYEQYF. The DNA of the CDR3 is TGTGCCAGCAGCGCACCGGGGAAGGCCTACGAGCAGTACTTC. V and J are TRBV9 and TRBJ2-7; D possibly corresponds to TRBD2 (5 bases). Germline assignment: CDR1 SGDLS and CDR2 YYNGEE. This CDR3 is built from 14 residues. The V end was cut by 3 bases, the J end by 2 bases, with 12 bases between.

This chain connects TRBV28 to TRBJ2-4; 12 bases map to TRBD2. Germline CDR1 is MDHEN and CDR2 is SYDVKM. CDR3 size: 19 residues. J gave up 0 bases and V 4 bases, and 10 bases lay outside the gene matches. For the CDR3, the DNA is TGTGCCAGCAGTTCCCCCCTAGCGGGAGGGCCTAGAGCCAAAAACATTCAGTACTTC. Translating it yields CASSSPLAGGPRAKNIQYF.

The V gene is TRBV11-2, the J gene TRBJ2-1; tentatively, D is TRBD2 (6 bases). V was shortened by 6 bases and J by 4 bases, with 10 bases between the two germline ends. The CDR3 covers 13 residues. Germline loops: CDR1 SGHAT, CDR2 FQNNGV. For the CDR3, the DNA is TGTGCCAGCAGGTTACTAGCTTACAATGAGCAGTTCTTC. Amino acids: CASRLLAYNEQFF. Using reference TRBV11-2 and TRBJ2-1 for the parts outside the CDR3, the full variable domain is EAGVAQSPRYKIIEKRQSVAFWCNPISGHATLYWYQQILGQGPKLLIQFQNNGVVDDSQLPKDRFSAERLKGVDSTLKIQPAKLEDSAVYLCASRLLAYNEQFFGPGTRLTVL.

As concerns this clone: Since the CDR3 does not end with the conserved phenylalanine or tryptophan, this likely comes from a read error. The DNA is omitted, as the CDR3 cannot be located on it reliably, and the CDR3 follows TCRdb's listing. The chain links TRBV5-1 to TRBJ1-1. The germline V gene has CDR1 SGHRS and CDR2 YFSETQ. The CDR3 comprises 11 residues, both ends counted. CDR3 amino acids: CASSPRPLWLG.

This chain connects TRBV7-9 to TRBJ2-5; 8 nucleotides match TRBD2. The germline CDR1 and CDR2 sequences are SEHNR and FQNEAQ (reference sequence). The CDR3 is made up of 15 amino acids. With V trimmed by 6 bases and J by 11 bases, 17 bases remained unmatched. CDR3 residues: CASSLMLGTSQEQYF. The CDR3 region has the DNA TGTGCCAGCAGTTTGATGCTTGGGACTAGTCAGGAACAGTACTTC.

The rearrangement joins TRBV5-6 to TRBJ2-7; 10 bases fit TRBD1. Unmatched junction bases numbered 7, after V lost 3 bases and J lost 4 bases. Looked up from germline, CDR1 is SGHDT and CDR2 is YYEEEE. This CDR3 has 15 residues. CDR3 amino acids: CASSSLDRGRYEQYF. DNA for the CDR3: TGTGCCAGCAGCTCCCTCGACAGGGGGCGGTACGAGCAGTACTTC.

The J gene is TRBJ1-5, the V gene TRBV28; D is ambiguous. Trimming pared 2 bases from V and 0 bases from J, leaving 8 bases between. This CDR3 spans 15 amino acids. Germline CDR1 reads MDHEN; CDR2 reads SYDVKM. CDR3 DNA sequence: TGTGCCAGCAGTTTAAGAAGTGATAGCAATCAGCCCCAGCATTTT. Translation: CASSLRSDSNQPQHF. Filled out from reference TRBV28 and TRBJ1-5, the complete variable domain reads DVKVTQSSRYLVKRTGEKVFLECVQDMDHENMFWYRQDPGLGLRLIYFSYDVKMKEKGDIPEGYSVSREKKERFSLILESASTNQTSMYLCASSLRSDSNQPQHFGDGTRLSIL.

The chain has TRBV6-5 and TRBJ2-7, with 8 bases lining up with TRBD2. From germline, CDR1 is MNHEY and CDR2 SVGAGI. The CDR3 spans 15 residues. Unmatched junction bases numbered 4, after V lost 2 bases and J lost 1 base. The CDR3 DNA follows: TGTGCCAGCAGTTACGAGGCTAGCGGGTCCTACGAGCAGTACTTC. As protein: CASSYEASGSYEQYF.

The chain recombines TRBV27 with TRBJ1-6; TRBD1 agrees at 11 bases. The V segment lost 4 bases and the J segment 8 bases; nucleotides outside the gene matches: 4. The germline CDR1 and CDR2 sequences are MNHEY and SMNVEV (reference sequence). The CDR3 totals 15 residues. This chain's CDR3 is CASSYRTGGDSPLHF. The CDR3 region has the DNA TGTGCCAGCAGTTATCGGACAGGGGGCGATTCACCCCTCCACTTT.

This clone was counted a single time. V gene TRBV27 combines with J gene TRBJ2-7, with TRBD2 matching 7 bases. The CDR3 loop spans 14 amino acids. V shed 5 bases, J shed 1 base, and the junction held 5 bases outside the gene matches. Germline V gene data show CDR1 as MNHEY and CDR2 as SMNVEV (reference sequence). The CDR3 nucleotides are TGTGCCAGCAGTCCGTTAGCGGGTTCCTACGAGCAGTACTTC. Translation gives CASSPLAGSYEQYF.

The CDR3 DNA follows: TGTGCCAGCAGTTTATCGAATCCCCAGGCCCCCTACGAGCAGTACTTC. The encoded protein is CASSLSNPQAPYEQYF. The V gene is TRBV27, the J gene TRBJ2-7; D is ambiguous. Germline V CDR1 and CDR2: MNHEY, SMNVEV (reference sequence). Trimming took off 0 bases at V and 2 bases at J, with 14 bases between the two ends. CDR3 length: 16 amino acids.

This clone was observed a few times. The CDR3 here is CASSFHPPAKNIQYF. The CDR3 DNA follows: TGTGCCAGCAGTTTTCACCCCCCAGCCAAAAACATTCAGTACTTC. This chain joins TRBV27 and TRBJ2-4, with D uncertain. Trimming left V 3 bases short and J 0 bases short, with 9 bases between. CDR3 length equals 15 residues. CDR1 is MNHEY, CDR2 SMNVEV, per germline (reference sequence).